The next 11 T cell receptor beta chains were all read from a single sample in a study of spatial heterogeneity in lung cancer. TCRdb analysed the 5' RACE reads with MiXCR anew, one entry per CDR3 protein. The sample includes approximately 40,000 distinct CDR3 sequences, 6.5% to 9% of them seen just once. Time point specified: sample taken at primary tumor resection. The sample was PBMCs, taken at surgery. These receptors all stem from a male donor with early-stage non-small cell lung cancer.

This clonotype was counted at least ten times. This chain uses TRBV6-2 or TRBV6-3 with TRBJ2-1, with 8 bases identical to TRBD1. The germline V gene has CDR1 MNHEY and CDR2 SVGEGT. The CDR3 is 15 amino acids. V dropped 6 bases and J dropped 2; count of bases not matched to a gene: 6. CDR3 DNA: TGTGCCAGCAGGATCGGACAGGGAGCCTACAATGAGCAGTTCTTC. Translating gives CASRIGQGAYNEQFF.

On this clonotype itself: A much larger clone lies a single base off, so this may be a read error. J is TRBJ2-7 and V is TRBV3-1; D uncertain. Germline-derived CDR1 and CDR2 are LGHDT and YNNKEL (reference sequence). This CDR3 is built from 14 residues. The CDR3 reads CAGSQGGIRNEQYF. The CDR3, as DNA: TGTGCCGGCAGCCAAGGTGGGATTCGGAACGAGCAGTACTTC.

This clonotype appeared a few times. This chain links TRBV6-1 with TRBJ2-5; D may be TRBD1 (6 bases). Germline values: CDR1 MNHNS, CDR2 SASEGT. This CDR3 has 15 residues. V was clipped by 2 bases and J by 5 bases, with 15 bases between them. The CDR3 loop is CASSENLGQGETQYF. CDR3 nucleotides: TGTGCCAGCAGTGAAAACTTAGGGCAGGGGGAGACCCAGTACTTC.

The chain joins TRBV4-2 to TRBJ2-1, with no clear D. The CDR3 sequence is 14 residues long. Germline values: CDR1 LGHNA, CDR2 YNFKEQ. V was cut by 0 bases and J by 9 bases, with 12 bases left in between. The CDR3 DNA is TGTGCCAGCAGCCAAGATCTTTTAGTAGGTGAGCAGTTCTTC. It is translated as CASSQDLLVGEQFF.

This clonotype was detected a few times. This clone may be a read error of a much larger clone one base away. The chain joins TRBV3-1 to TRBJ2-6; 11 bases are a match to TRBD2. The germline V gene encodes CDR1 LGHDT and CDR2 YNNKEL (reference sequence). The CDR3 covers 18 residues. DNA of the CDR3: TGTGCCAGCAGCCAAACTAGCGGGAGTTCGGCTGGGGTCAACGTCCTGACTTTC. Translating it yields CASSQTSGSSAGVNVLTF.

CDR3 residues: CASSLDYAVTRDKTQYF. CDR3 coding DNA: TGTGCCAGCAGCTTAGATTACGCGGTGACTAGAGACAAGACCCAGTACTTC. V and J are TRBV11-3 and TRBJ2-5; tentatively, D is TRBD2 (6 bases). Per germline, CDR1 SGHNT and CDR2 YENEEA. Trimming took off 0 bases at V and 6 bases at J, with 20 bases between the two ends. CDR3 length: 17 amino acids.

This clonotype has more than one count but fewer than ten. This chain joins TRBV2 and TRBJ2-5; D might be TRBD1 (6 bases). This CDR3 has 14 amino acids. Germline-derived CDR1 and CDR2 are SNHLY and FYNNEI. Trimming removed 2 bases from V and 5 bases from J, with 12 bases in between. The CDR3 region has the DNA TGTGCCAGCAGTGAACAACAGGGTAGCGAGACCCAGTACTTC. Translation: CASSEQQGSETQYF.

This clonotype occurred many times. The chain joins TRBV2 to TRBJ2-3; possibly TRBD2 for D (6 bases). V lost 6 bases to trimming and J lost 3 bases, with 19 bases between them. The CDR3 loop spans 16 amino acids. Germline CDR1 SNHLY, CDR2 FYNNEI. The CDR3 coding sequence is TGTGCCAGCAGGGTGACTAGAGGGTCGCGTACAGATACGCAGTATTTT. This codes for CASRVTRGSRTDTQYF.

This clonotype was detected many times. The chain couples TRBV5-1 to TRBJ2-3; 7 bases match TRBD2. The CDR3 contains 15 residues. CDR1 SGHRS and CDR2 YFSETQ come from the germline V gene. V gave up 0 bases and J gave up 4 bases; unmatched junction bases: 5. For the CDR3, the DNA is TGCGCCAGCAGCTTGGCGGCGGGAGAGGCAGATACGCAGTATTTT. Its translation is CASSLAAGEADTQYF.

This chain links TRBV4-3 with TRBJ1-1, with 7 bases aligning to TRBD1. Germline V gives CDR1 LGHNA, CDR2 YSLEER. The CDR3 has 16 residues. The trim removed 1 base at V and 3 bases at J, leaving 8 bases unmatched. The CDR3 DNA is TGCGCCAGCAGCCAAGGCCTCCGGACAGGCGACACTGAAGCTTTCTTT. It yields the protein CASSQGLRTGDTEAFF.

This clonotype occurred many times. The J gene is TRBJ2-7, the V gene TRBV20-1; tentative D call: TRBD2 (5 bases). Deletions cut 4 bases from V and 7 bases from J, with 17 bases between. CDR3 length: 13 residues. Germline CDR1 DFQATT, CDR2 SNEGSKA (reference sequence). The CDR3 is CSATPLGPGEQYF. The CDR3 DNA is TGCAGTGCTACCCCTTTAGGTCCGGGAGAGCAGTACTTC.